The 31 T cell receptor beta chains below all came from one sample that was sequenced in a study of T cell repertoires in cytomegalovirus infection. In TCRdb, the reads were re-called with MiXCR into one record per CDR3 protein. The sample records 150,000 to 200,000 distinct CDR3 sequences, over 25% being singletons. Sequencing was carried out using PBMCs. The receptor source for this set is a human donor in good health (CMV status not recorded). Some clones in this sample may be carry-over from other donors' samples.

This clonotype was seen a few times. V usage is TRBV10-3 and J usage is TRBJ2-7, with TRBD1 matching 9 bases. V was pared by 6 bases and J by 2 bases, with 17 bases of the junction left unmatched. Germline CDR1 is ENHRY and CDR2 is SYGVKD. This CDR3 contains 18 residues. The CDR3 coding sequence is TGTGCCATCAGCGTCGCGGGACAGGGCCTGTATGGGGCCTACGAGCAGTACTTC. Protein sequence: CAISVAGQGLYGAYEQYF.

This clonotype was found once. This sequence joins TRBV6-2 or TRBV6-3 and TRBJ1-2; a possible D gene is TRBD1 (5 bases). The CDR3 consists of 13 residues. The V gene's germline CDR1 is MNHEY and CDR2 SVGEGT. V was pared by 5 bases and J by 8 bases, with 15 bases between. The CDR3 spells CASSPGPNKGYTF. CDR3 nucleotide sequence: TGTGCCAGCAGTCCGGGACCCAATAAGGGCTACACCTTC.

This clonotype occurred many times. The gene calls are TRBV19 and TRBJ2-3; 13 nucleotides align to TRBD2. V lost 5 bases, J lost 4 bases, and 6 bases stayed unmatched. Germline lookup yields CDR1 LNHDA and CDR2 SQIVND (reference sequence). There are 16 residues in the CDR3. Here the CDR3 reads CASSPGLAGTADTQYF. CDR3 in DNA: TGTGCCAGTAGTCCGGGACTAGCGGGGACCGCAGATACGCAGTATTTT. Full variable domain (missing parts from reference TRBV19 and TRBJ2-3): DGGITQSPKYLFRKEGQNVTLSCEQNLNHDAMYWYRQDPGQGLRLIYYSQIVNDFQKGDIAEGYSVSREKKESFPLTVTSAQKNPTAFYLCASSPGLAGTADTQYFGPGTRLTVL.

The chain carries TRBV7-2 and TRBJ1-6; 8 bases match TRBD1. The CDR3 covers 14 residues. Germline loops: CDR1 SGHTA, CDR2 FQGNSA. Trimming removed 4 bases from V and 10 bases from J; junction bases left unmatched: 6. This CDR3 is CASSYGQGNSPLHF. The CDR3 coding sequence is TGTGCCAGCAGCTATGGACAGGGAAACTCACCCCTCCACTTT.

This clonotype turned up a few times. The chain recombines TRBV7-2 with TRBJ1-4; no clear D gene. The CDR3 has 14 amino acids. V was clipped by 1 base and J by 11 bases, with 14 bases between them. Germline CDR1 reads SGHTA; CDR2 reads FQGNSA. The CDR3: CASSLVSSGQKLFF. In DNA, the CDR3 is TGTGCCAGCAGCTTAGTATCGTCGGGCCAGAAACTGTTTTTT.

The V and J genes are TRBV23-1 and TRBJ1-6; no firm D call. TRBV23-1 is an ORF, with its function uncertain. The CDR3 totals 16 residues. V dropped 6 bases and J dropped 12 bases, with 24 bases sitting between them. CDR3 nucleotide sequence: TGCGCCAGCAGCCTAGTCTGGGGTCCTCCGAGGGTACCCCTCCACTTT. Amino acid sequence: CASSLVWGPPRVPLHF.

This clonotype was picked up a small number of times. The chain uses TRBV7-3 and TRBJ2-1, with 8 bases fitting TRBD2. This CDR3 is built from 14 residues. Germline CDR1 is SGHTA and CDR2 is FQGTGA. V dropped 6 bases and J dropped 3; count of bases not matched to a gene: 4. The CDR3 sequence: CASSSGGDYNEQFF. The CDR3 DNA reads as TGTGCCAGCAGTTCCGGGGGGGACTACAATGAGCAGTTCTTC. The whole variable domain, remainder taken from reference TRBV7-3 and TRBJ2-1, is GAGVSQTPSNKVTEKGKYVELRCDPISGHTALYWYRQSLGQGPEFLIYFQGTGAADDSGLPNDRFFAVRPEGSVSTLKIQRTERGDSAVYLCASSSGGDYNEQFFGPGTRLTVL.

This clonotype was picked up a small number of times. This chain uses TRBV29-1 with TRBJ2-5; D is possibly TRBD1 (5 bases). Per germline, CDR1 SQVTM and CDR2 ANQGSEA. This CDR3 region has 15 residues. V was cut by 5 bases and J by 5 bases, with 21 bases left in between. CDR3 amino acids: CSVRGVASAGETQYF. CDR3 nucleotide sequence: TGCAGCGTTCGTGGAGTGGCCAGCGCAGGGGAGACCCAGTACTTC.

This clonotype was recorded many times. The J gene is TRBJ2-7, the V gene TRBV9; the match to TRBD1 covers 9 bases. The V segment lost 3 bases and the J segment 7 bases; nucleotides outside the gene matches: 11. This CDR3 spans 15 amino acids. The germline V gene has CDR1 SGDLS and CDR2 YYNGEE. For the CDR3, the DNA is TGTGCCAGCAGCGGTGCCGGGACAGGGTTAAGTGAGCAGTACTTC. The encoded protein is CASSGAGTGLSEQYF. Filled out from reference TRBV9 and TRBJ2-7, the complete variable domain reads DSGVTQTPKHLITATGQRVTLRCSPRSGDLSVYWYQQSLDQGLQFLIQYYNGEERAKGNILERFSAQQFPDLHSELNLSSLELGDSALYFCASSGAGTGLSEQYFGPGTRLTVT.

In its sample, this clonotype was seen a few times. For the CDR3, the DNA is TGTGCCAGCAGCAAACAGGGGTATAGCAATCAGCCCCAGCATTTT. Translating it yields CASSKQGYSNQPQHF. The rearrangement joins TRBV6-5 to TRBJ1-5; TRBD1 aligns across 7 bases. The CDR3 length is 15 residues. With V trimmed by 6 bases and J by 0 bases, 5 bases remained unmatched. Germline CDR1 is MNHEY and CDR2 is SVGAGI.

This clonotype was detected once. The chain carries TRBV6-6 and TRBJ1-1; D is unresolved. Germline CDR1 MNHNY, CDR2 SVGAGI (reference sequence). This CDR3 comprises 14 residues. The V end lost 2 bases, the J end lost 5 bases, and 12 bases lay between the germline ends. The CDR3 DNA sequence: TGTGCCAGCAGTTACAGGGCCTGGATTACTGAAGCTTTCTTT. It yields the protein CASSYRAWITEAFF.

This clonotype came up a few times. This sequence joins TRBV7-9 and TRBJ1-1, with 9 bases that match TRBD1. Trimming took 2 bases from V and 1 from J; bases not matched to a gene: 2. Germline CDR1 and CDR2: SEHNR and FQNEAQ (reference sequence). The CDR3 contains 15 residues. The DNA for the CDR3 is TGTGCCAGCAGCTTACGGGGACAGGGGAACACTGAAGCTTTCTTT. It is translated as CASSLRGQGNTEAFF.

The table lists this clonotype with many counts. This rearrangement joins TRBV12-3 or TRBV12-4 to TRBJ1-5; no reliable D call. Between the trimmed V and J ends, which lost 5 bases and 7 bases, there was a span of 21 bases. The CDR3 extends over 16 amino acids. This CDR3 is CASSNRAPEKGQPQHF. The DNA of the CDR3 is TGTGCCAGCAGTAACCGGGCCCCAGAAAAGGGACAGCCCCAGCATTTT.

This clonotype was recorded a few times. The V call is TRBV7-8, the J call TRBJ1-3; a possible D gene is TRBD1 (6 bases). Germline V CDR1 and CDR2: SGHVS, FQNEAQ. The CDR3 runs to 13 residues. Trimming stripped 4 bases from V and 6 bases from J, with 10 bases between. Written as DNA, the CDR3 is TGTGCCAGCAGCTCCGGACAGCCAAACACCATATATTTT. It is translated as CASSSGQPNTIYF.

This clonotype has a count of ten or more. The V gene is TRBV7-2, the J gene TRBJ2-1; TRBD2 matches 9 bases. CDR1 is SGHTA and CDR2 is FQGNSA in the germline V gene. Trimming at V came to 5 bases and at J to 2 bases, leaving 4 bases not matched to a gene. The length of the CDR3 is 15 residues. For the CDR3, the DNA is TGTGCCAGCAGCGTTAGCGGGGGCGCCTACAATGAGCAGTTCTTC. Its translation: CASSVSGGAYNEQFF.

This chain uses TRBV6-2 or TRBV6-3 with TRBJ2-7; D remains ambiguous. From germline, CDR1 is MNHEY and CDR2 SVGEGT. CDR3 length: 16 residues. The V end was cut by 5 bases, the J end by 0 bases, with 17 bases between. As DNA, the CDR3 is TGTGCCAGCAGTCCTGATAGGTCCTTCACCTCCTACGAGCAGTACTTC. Translation: CASSPDRSFTSYEQYF.

The chain joins TRBV20-1 to TRBJ1-3; D is undetermined. There are 14 residues in the CDR3. The germline V gene has CDR1 DFQATT and CDR2 SNEGSKA (reference sequence). Trimming left V 0 bases short and J 4 bases short, with 10 bases between. The CDR3 loop reads CSARDPTGGNTIYF. In DNA, the CDR3 is TGCAGTGCTAGAGATCCCACGGGGGGAAACACCATATATTTT.

Only a few counts were recorded for this clonotype. The V gene is TRBV3-1, the J gene TRBJ1-2, with TRBD1 identical over 7 bases. The V and J ends lost 7 bases and 3 bases, in that order; junction bases with no gene match: 14. This CDR3 comprises 16 residues. Germline-derived CDR1 and CDR2 are LGHDT and YNNKEL (reference sequence). CDR3 coding DNA: TGTGCCAGCACCCGACAGGGAGAGGGCGCGTACTATGGCTACACCTTC. Amino acid sequence: CASTRQGEGAYYGYTF. The full variable domain, with the rest looked up from reference TRBV3-1 and TRBJ1-2, is DTAVSQTPKYLVTQMGNDKSIKCEQNLGHDTMYWYKQDSKKFLKIMFSYNNKELIINETVPNRFSPKSPDKAHLNLHINSLELGDSAVYFCASTRQGEGAYYGYTFGSGTRLTVV.

This clonotype appeared a few times. The chain carries TRBV10-3 and TRBJ1-1; D is uncertain. Germline V gives CDR1 ENHRY, CDR2 SYGVKD. This CDR3 is built from 14 residues. The germline V and J ends were trimmed by 6 bases and 3 bases, with 14 bases remaining between them. The CDR3 region is CAISPYSGDTEAFF. The CDR3 DNA follows: TGTGCCATCAGCCCGTACTCCGGGGACACTGAAGCTTTCTTT.

The chain combines TRBV29-1 with TRBJ1-1, with no clear D. Germline V gene lookup returns CDR1 SQVTM and CDR2 ANQGSEA. The length of the CDR3 is 15 residues. Trimming took 0 bases from V and 5 from J, leaving 16 bases between them. CDR3 region: CSVEDPRLGGTEAFF. CDR3 nucleotides: TGCAGCGTTGAAGATCCCCGGCTGGGTGGGACTGAAGCTTTCTTT.

This chain uses TRBV6-1 with TRBJ2-6, with D perhaps being TRBD1 or TRBD2 (5 bases each). Germline loops: CDR1 MNHNS, CDR2 SASEGT. The V gene lost 6 bases and the J gene lost 0 bases, with 12 bases spanning the gap. The CDR3 has 16 amino acids. CDR3 nucleotide sequence: TGTGCCAGCAGCCGGGACGTTAGCTCTGGGGCCAACGTCCTGACTTTC. It translates to CASSRDVSSGANVLTF.

The chain carries TRBV5-1 and TRBJ1-1; tentatively, D is TRBD1 (5 bases). The germline gives CDR1 SGHRS, CDR2 YFSETQ. The germline V and J ends were trimmed by 4 bases and 4 bases, with 17 bases remaining between them. The CDR3 is made up of 15 amino acids. CDR3 DNA: TGCGCCAGCAGCCCAGTTGGCGGGGGAAGCACTGAAGCTTTCTTT. Translating gives CASSPVGGGSTEAFF.

V gene TRBV30 combines with J gene TRBJ1-5, with a weak D call TRBD1 (5 bases). The CDR3 totals 14 residues. Looked up from germline, CDR1 is GTSNPN and CDR2 is SVGIG (reference sequence). Trimming took 0 bases from V and 3 from J, leaving 9 bases between them. DNA for the CDR3: TGTGCCTGGAGTGTCAAGGGGTCCAATCAGCCCCAGCATTTT. Its protein is CAWSVKGSNQPQHF.

This chain connects TRBV25-1 to TRBJ2-5; either TRBD1 or TRBD2 may fit D (7 bases each). The germline CDR1 and CDR2 sequences are MGHDK and SYGVNS. The CDR3 totals 15 residues. Trimming stripped 8 bases from V and 5 bases from J, with 21 bases between. CDR3 DNA sequence: TGTGCCAGCGGTCCCCTGGGAGGGGGCGACGAGACCCAGTACTTC. It is translated as CASGPLGGGDETQYF.

This clonotype was detected only a few times. The rearrangement uses TRBV20-1 and TRBJ2-7, with D uncertain. There are 13 residues in the CDR3. The germline CDR1 and CDR2 sequences are DFQATT and SNEGSKA (reference sequence). The ends were cut back, 0 bases at V and 1 base at J, with 7 bases in the middle. DNA for the CDR3: TGCAGTGCTAGAGATTCCTTGTCCTACGAGCAGTACTTC. This gives the protein CSARDSLSYEQYF.

V usage is TRBV29-1 and J usage is TRBJ2-2; 10 nucleotides align to TRBD2. The length of the CDR3 is 13 residues. Germline trimming cut 6 bases from V and 5 bases from J; bases unmatched to any gene: 3. Germline-derived CDR1 and CDR2 are SQVTM and ANQGSEA. The DNA of the CDR3 is TGCAGCGTCCGGACTAGCGGTACCGGGGAGCTGTTTTTT. Its translation: CSVRTSGTGELFF.

A few counts support this clonotype. The chain combines TRBV6-2 or TRBV6-3 with TRBJ2-7, with D unclear. V lost 7 bases, J lost 2 bases, and 12 bases lay in between. Germline lookup yields CDR1 MNHEY and CDR2 SVGEGT. This CDR3 is 13 amino acids long. The CDR3 region is CASTPLWAYEQYF. CDR3 in DNA: TGTGCCAGCACCCCTTTATGGGCCTACGAGCAGTACTTC.

The rearrangement uses TRBV14 and TRBJ2-4; D uncertain. Germline CDR1 is SGHDN and CDR2 is FVKESK. This CDR3 spans 16 amino acids. V shed 1 base and J shed 2 bases, with 12 bases lying between them. The CDR3 sequence is CASSQAGLPTKNIQYF. The CDR3 region has the DNA TGTGCCAGCAGCCAAGCTGGTCTTCCAACCAAAAACATTCAGTACTTC.

This clonotype showed up just a few times. The chain is built from TRBV7-6 and TRBJ2-3; 7 nucleotides align to TRBD1. The CDR3 is 15 amino acids. CDR1 is SGHVS and CDR2 is FNYEAQ in the germline V gene. The V segment lost 5 bases and the J segment 4 bases; nucleotides outside the gene matches: 9. This CDR3 is CASSPPSTGPDTQYF. In nucleotides, the CDR3 is TGTGCCAGCAGCCCACCATCGACAGGGCCAGATACGCAGTATTTT.

At least ten counts were recorded for this clonotype. The chain employs TRBV28 and TRBJ2-3; TRBD1 is a possible D gene (6 bases). The CDR3 runs 13 residues. V was clipped by 5 bases and J by 1 base, with 7 bases between them. Germline CDR1 is MDHEN and CDR2 is SYDVKM. The CDR3 sequence is CASSHRGTDTQYF. Written as DNA, the CDR3 is TGTGCCAGCAGTCACAGGGGCACAGATACGCAGTATTTT.

The gene calls are TRBV19 and TRBJ1-1, with a possible D match to TRBD1 (5 bases). Germline V gene sequence: CDR1 LNHDA, CDR2 SQIVND (reference sequence). Trimming pared 7 bases from V and 4 bases from J, leaving 13 bases between. The CDR3 contains 13 residues. The CDR3 DNA follows: TGTGCCAGTACCTTGGGGGGTGTCACTGAAGCTTTCTTT. Its protein is CASTLGGVTEAFF.